These 18 T cell receptor beta chains were all obtained from the same sample, sequenced in a study of post-analysis software for immune sequencing data. The study, taken as a whole, reports: In patients, about 5 TRBV segments were more frequent than in controls, with TRBV5-6, TRBV5-1 and TRBV20-1 among them.

These receptors' targets are unknown. cDNA libraries of TCR beta carried unique molecular identifiers. In TCRdb, the PCR reads were re-called with MiXCR into one record per CDR3 protein. The sample records about 540,000 distinct CDR3 sequences, around 34% being singletons. Source material: blood. The receptor source for this set is a girl aged 2-17 years with multiple sclerosis.

This clonotype appeared a single time. The chain has TRBV3-1 and TRBJ1-5; D not resolved. There are 15 residues in the CDR3. Trimming removed 0 bases from V and 3 bases from J, with 9 bases in between. Germline CDR1 LGHDT, CDR2 YNNKEL (reference sequence). The CDR3 nucleotides are TGTGCCAGCAGCCAAGATTCGAAAGCCAATCAGCCCCAGCATTTT. Its protein is CASSQDSKANQPQHF.

V is TRBV20-1 and J is TRBJ2-1; maybe TRBD1 (5 bases). CDR1 DFQATT and CDR2 SNEGSKA come from the germline V gene (reference sequence). This CDR3 comprises 11 residues. V lost 3 bases to trimming and J lost 9 bases, with 9 bases between them. CDR3 nucleotides: TGCAGTGCTAGTAGGGGTAGTGAGCAGTTCTTC. Its protein is CSASRGSEQFF.

The chain is built from TRBV6-5 and TRBJ2-7; tentatively, D is TRBD2 (6 bases). Germline V CDR1 and CDR2: MNHEY, SVGAGI. V was clipped by 4 bases and J by 0 bases, with 10 bases between them. The CDR3 sequence is 14 residues long. The CDR3: CASSLAENSYEQYF. CDR3 bases: TGTGCCAGCAGTTTAGCGGAAAACTCCTACGAGCAGTACTTC.

This clonotype was seen a handful of times. This chain joins TRBV9 and TRBJ1-2; a possible D gene is TRBD1 (5 bases). CDR1 and CDR2 (germline): SGDLS, YYNGEE. Trimming removed 3 bases from V and 8 bases from J, with 17 bases in between. This CDR3 has 14 residues. The CDR3 region has the DNA TGTGCCAGCAGCGGGGCCCTTCAGGGTAGCGGCTACACCTTC. Translated, it gives CASSGALQGSGYTF.

The rearrangement uses TRBV6-4 and TRBJ2-3; 7 bases map to TRBD2. The germline gives CDR1 MRHNA, CDR2 SNTAGT. V trimming: 3 bases; J trimming: 9 bases; junction bases outside the gene matches: 3. This CDR3 is 12 amino acids long. The CDR3 region is CASSEVGGTQYF. In DNA, the CDR3 is TGTGCCAGCAGTGAAGTGGGGGGGACGCAGTATTTT.

The chain recombines TRBV7-9 with TRBJ1-1; 8 nucleotides line up with TRBD1. Unmatched junction bases numbered 10, after V lost 6 bases and J lost 1 base. CDR3 length: 16 residues. Germline CDR1 SEHNR, CDR2 FQNEAQ (reference sequence). The CDR3 DNA sequence: TGTGCCAGCAGTTGGCAACTGGACAGGGCGAACACTGAAGCTTTCTTT. It specifies CASSWQLDRANTEAFF.

This clonotype has just a few counts. The V gene is TRBV5-1, the J gene TRBJ2-6; a possible D gene is TRBD1 (6 bases). The CDR3 sequence is 16 residues long. Germline assignment: CDR1 SGHRS and CDR2 YFSETQ. The germline V and J ends were trimmed by 9 bases and 0 bases, with 16 bases remaining between them. For the CDR3, the DNA is TGCGCCACCACACCAGGGGTCGTCTCTGGGGCCAACGTCCTGACTTTC. Translation gives CATTPGVVSGANVLTF.

There are many counts of this clonotype. The chain employs TRBV12-3 or TRBV12-4 and TRBJ2-1, with 10 nucleotides matching TRBD2. The CDR3 extends over 15 amino acids. Germline trimming cut 6 bases from V and 4 bases from J; bases unmatched to any gene: 6. The CDR3 loop reads CASSLASGGYNEQFF. In nucleotides, the CDR3 is TGTGCCAGCAGCTTGGCTAGCGGGGGATACAATGAGCAGTTCTTC.

The sample holds a few counts of this clonotype. The chain uses TRBV7-8 and TRBJ2-3; possibly TRBD2 for D (5 bases). Germline V lookup: CDR1 SGHVS, CDR2 FQNEAQ. The V gene lost 0 bases and the J gene lost 3 bases, with 13 bases spanning the gap. The CDR3 has 16 residues. CDR3 amino acids: CASSLARASRTDTQYF. As DNA, the CDR3 is TGTGCCAGCAGCTTAGCGAGGGCTAGTCGGACAGATACGCAGTATTTT.

This clonotype occurred a few times. The gene calls are TRBV28 and TRBJ2-1; D might be TRBD1 (6 bases). Per germline, CDR1 MDHEN and CDR2 SYDVKM. The length of the CDR3 is 15 residues. Deletions cut 8 bases from V and 7 bases from J, with 21 bases between. The CDR3 region has the DNA TGTGCCAGCCCCCCCCTCTCGGACAGTTGGAATGAGCAGTTCTTC. It is translated as CASPPLSDSWNEQFF.

This chain uses TRBV20-1 with TRBJ2-3; D uncertain. The ends were cut back, 4 bases at V and 12 bases at J, with 17 bases in the middle. This CDR3 region has 12 residues. The germline CDR1 and CDR2 sequences are DFQATT and SNEGSKA (reference sequence). CDR3 protein: CSATDGVGYQYF. The DNA for the CDR3 is TGCAGTGCTACGGATGGGGTAGGGTACCAGTATTTT.

This chain joins TRBV18 and TRBJ1-1; no clear D gene. Trimming took 3 bases from V and 0 from J, leaving 8 bases between them. Germline V lookup: CDR1 KGHSH, CDR2 LQKENI. The CDR3 sequence is 14 residues long. The CDR3 loop reads CASSPTTMNTEAFF. The DNA for the CDR3 is TGTGCCAGCTCACCGACGACCATGAACACTGAAGCTTTCTTT.

This clonotype was detected a few times. V is TRBV6-5 and J is TRBJ1-1; D uncertain. CDR1 MNHEY and CDR2 SVGAGI come from the germline V gene. V lost 7 bases, J lost 2 bases, and 14 bases lay in between. CDR3 length: 14 amino acids. Here the CDR3 reads CASNQADQNTEAFF. CDR3 bases: TGTGCCAGCAACCAAGCAGATCAAAACACTGAAGCTTTCTTT.

Concerning this clonotype: Germline is not matched at one junction end, which may reflect a read error. The gene calls are TRBV4-1 and TRBJ1-5, with 9 nucleotides matching TRBD1. The CDR3 extends over 14 amino acids. CDR1 and CDR2 from the germline V gene are MGHRA and YSYEKL. The CDR3 sequence is CASRRTGDNQPQHF. In DNA, the CDR3 is TGTGCCAGCAGACGGACAGGGGACAATCAGCCCCAGCATTTT.

In this sample, this clonotype turned up a few times. The chain employs TRBV3-1 and TRBJ2-7; possible D gene TRBD1, 6 bases. The CDR3 totals 15 residues. V gave up 0 bases and J gave up 5 bases, with 14 bases separating them. CDR1 is LGHDT and CDR2 is YNNKEL in the germline V gene (reference sequence). As DNA, the CDR3 is TGTGCCAGCAGCCAAGAACGTCACAGGGCGGACGAGCAGTACTTC. Translated, it gives CASSQERHRADEQYF.

The sample holds a few counts of this clonotype. The genes are TRBV18 and TRBJ2-5; the D gene could be TRBD1 or TRBD2 (5 bases each). V was shortened by 6 bases and J by 1 base, with 12 bases between the two germline ends. Germline V lookup: CDR1 KGHSH, CDR2 LQKENI. The CDR3 runs to 14 residues. The CDR3 reads CASSPAGTQETQYF. As DNA, the CDR3 is TGTGCCAGCTCGCCGGCCGGGACCCAAGAGACCCAGTACTTC.

This clonotype has more than one count but fewer than ten. The CDR3 DNA is TGCGCCAGCAGCTTAGGTAACCAGGGGACTAGCGCGCAGTTCTTC. It translates to CASSLGNQGTSAQFF. J is TRBJ2-1 and V is TRBV5-1, with 10 bases identical to TRBD2. Per the germline V gene, CDR1 is SGHRS and CDR2 is YFSETQ. The CDR3 sequence is 15 residues long. Germline trimming cut 2 bases from V and 12 bases from J; bases unmatched to any gene: 11. Full variable domain (rest looked up from reference TRBV5-1 and TRBJ2-1): KAGVTQTPRYLIKTRGQQVTLSCSPISGHRSVSWYQQTPGQGLQFLFEYFSETQRNKGNFPGRFSGRQFSNSRSEMNVSTLELGDSALYLCASSLGNQGTSAQFFGPGTRLTVL.

This chain connects TRBV4-1 to TRBJ1-5, with unresolved D. V gave up 4 bases and J gave up 0 bases, with 7 bases separating them. CDR1 MGHRA and CDR2 YSYEKL come from the germline V gene. This CDR3 is 14 amino acids long. CDR3 sequence reads: CASSPQYSNQPQHF. The DNA of the CDR3 is TGCGCCAGCAGCCCCCAATATAGCAATCAGCCCCAGCATTTT.